A selection of T cell receptor beta chains follows, all from one sample in a study of blood T cell repertoires in COVID-19. Data came from immunoSEQ multiplex PCR; TCRdb stores just in-frame clones and leaves some out. The data hold around 99,000 clones, with about four fifths observed a single time. Material for sequencing was peripheral blood. These receptors were collected from an older man with acute or convalescent COVID-19. The CDR3 runs from the conserved cysteine through the conserved F or W. A D gene is named only where the DNA matches it firmly. Clone sizes are given selectively: once, few, many, or a class where the clone is expanded.

size: .; D: TRBD1; V: TRBV9; J: TRBJ1-6; DNA: TGTGCCAGCAGCGCAGGGACAGGGGCTAATTCACCCCTCCACTTT; CDR3: CASSAGTGANSPLHF
size: .; D: .; V: TRBV5-6; J: TRBJ2-7; DNA: TGTGCCAGCAGCTTGTCTCTCAGAACGACCTACGAGCAGTACTTC; CDR3: CASSLSLRTTYEQYF
size: .; D: TRBD1; V: TRBV3-1/TRBV3-2; J: TRBJ1-1; DNA: TGTGCCAGCAGCCAGGTGACAGGGCTAGAAGCTTTCTTT; CDR3: CASSQVTGLEAFF
size: .; D: .; V: TRBV28; J: TRBJ1-3; DNA: TGTGCCAGCAGTTCGGCGGGGCGGAGATCTGGAAACACCATATATTTT; CDR3: CASSSAGRRSGNTIYF
size: .; D: TRBD1; V: TRBV18; J: TRBJ2-1; DNA: TGTGCCAGCTTTGGACAGGGAAACAATGAGCAGTTCTTC; CDR3: CASFGQGNNEQFF
size: once; D: .; V: TRBV5-1; J: TRBJ1-4; DNA: TGCGCCAGCAGCCCAACTTCAACTAATGAAAAACTGTTTTTT; CDR3: CASSPTSTNEKLFF
size: .; D: .; V: TRBV11-3; J: TRBJ2-1; DNA: TGTGCCAGCAGCTTAGGCAGCGGACGGGGGAACAATGAGCAGTTCTTC; CDR3: CASSLGSGRGNNEQFF
size: .; D: .; V: TRBV3-1/TRBV3-2; J: TRBJ2-1; DNA: TGTGCCAGCAGCCCCCAATGGGACAACCCGGTGAAGTTCTTC; CDR3: CASSPQWDNPVKFF
size: .; D: .; V: TRBV7-8; J: TRBJ2-1; DNA: TGTGCCAGCAGCCCCCGAGCGGGTACGTACAATGAGCAGTTCTTC; CDR3: CASSPRAGTYNEQFF
size: .; D: .; V: TRBV11-3; J: TRBJ2-3; DNA: TGTGCCAGCAGCTTAATGTCAGGGGAAGCAGATACGCAGTATTTT; CDR3: CASSLMSGEADTQYF
size: .; D: TRBD2; V: TRBV2; J: TRBJ2-3; DNA: TGTGCCAGCAGTGACCCCCGACTAGCGGGGGGAAGTAGCACAGATACGCAGTATTTT; CDR3: CASSDPRLAGGSSTDTQYF
size: .; D: TRBD1; V: TRBV19; J: TRBJ1-6; DNA: TGTGCCAGTAGTATTCAGGGGGCAATCAATTCACCCCTCCACTTT; CDR3: CASSIQGAINSPLHF
size: few; D: .; V: TRBV11-2; J: TRBJ1-5; DNA: TGTGCCAGCAGCTTTTCGGTCGATCAGCCCCAGCATTTT; CDR3: CASSFSVDQPQHF
size: .; D: TRBD1; V: TRBV29-1; J: TRBJ2-1; DNA: TGCAGCGTTACTAGGACAGGGTTGAATGAGCAGTTCTTC; CDR3: CSVTRTGLNEQFF
size: .; D: .; V: TRBV7-3; J: TRBJ2-2; DNA: TGTGCCAGCAGCCCGACCGGGACAACCGACACCGGGGAGCTGTTTTTT; CDR3: CASSPTGTTDTGELFF
size: .; D: TRBD1; V: TRBV9; J: TRBJ2-3; DNA: TGTGCCAGCAGCGTAGACTCGGCAGGGGGCACGGATACGCAGTATTTT; CDR3: CASSVDSAGGTDTQYF
size: .; D: TRBD2; V: TRBV7-8; J: TRBJ2-7; DNA: TGTGCCAGCAGCTTTCTAGCGGAGTCCTACGAGCAGTACTTC; CDR3: CASSFLAESYEQYF
size: few; D: TRBD1; V: TRBV10-3; J: TRBJ1-3; DNA: TGTGCCATCAGTGAGGGAAGGGGGCGAGGCTCTGGAAACACCATATATTTT; CDR3: CAISEGRGRGSGNTIYF
size: .; D: TRBD1; V: TRBV7-2; J: TRBJ1-3; DNA: TGTGCCAGCAGCTCAGGGGGCAAGGTTGGAAACACCATATATTTT; CDR3: CASSSGGKVGNTIYF
size: .; D: .; V: TRBV4-3; J: TRBJ2-5; DNA: TGCGCCAGCAGCCAAAACTCCGGGACTCAAGAGACCCAGTACTTC; CDR3: CASSQNSGTQETQYF
size: .; D: .; V: TRBV9; J: TRBJ1-2; DNA: TGTGCCAGCACCTACCTAGCAGGCTCCTCCTTTAGCTACACCTTC; CDR3: CASTYLAGSSFSYTF
size: .; D: .; V: TRBV6-5; J: TRBJ1-4; DNA: TGTGCCAGCAGCCCCCGCTCTACGGGTAATGAAAAACTGTTTTTT; CDR3: CASSPRSTGNEKLFF
size: .; D: TRBD1; V: TRBV5-8; J: TRBJ1-2; DNA: TGTGCCAGCAGCTTTCGGGACAGAGCGCTCTATGGCTACACCTTC; CDR3: CASSFRDRALYGYTF
size: .; D: TRBD1; V: TRBV5-1; J: TRBJ1-6; DNA: TGCGCCAGCAGCTTGGGCGGAGGGGGCAGGGGGGATTCACCCCTCCACTTT; CDR3: CASSLGGGGRGDSPLHF
size: .; D: .; V: TRBV11-3; J: TRBJ2-1; DNA: TGTGCCAGCAGCCACCCACCTAGGAATGAGCAGTTCTTC; CDR3: CASSHPPRNEQFF
size: .; D: .; V: TRBV10-3; J: TRBJ2-1; DNA: TGTGCCATCAGTGAGTCCTCAGGGATAGTCGGCAATGAGCAGTTCTTC; CDR3: CAISESSGIVGNEQFF
size: .; D: .; V: TRBV6-5; J: TRBJ2-5; DNA: TGTGCCAGCAGTTATAGACAGACCGGTACGGAGACCCAGTACTTC; CDR3: CASSYRQTGTETQYF
size: .; D: TRBD1; V: TRBV15; J: TRBJ1-2; DNA: TGTGCCACCAGCAGAGCTCCGGGACAGGGGTTTGCTAACTATGGCTACACCTTC; CDR3: CATSRAPGQGFANYGYTF
size: .; D: TRBD1; V: TRBV19; J: TRBJ2-2; DNA: TGTGCCAGTAGGAGGACAGGGGGCTACACCGGGGAGCTGTTTTTT; CDR3: CASRRTGGYTGELFF
size: .; D: TRBD1; V: TRBV7-3; J: TRBJ1-5; DNA: TGTGCCAGCAGCCCGGACAGGGTTCAGCCCCAGCATTTT; CDR3: CASSPDRVQPQHF
size: once; D: .; V: TRBV5-1; J: TRBJ1-3; DNA: TGCGCCAGCTCTAAGGCGGAATTAGACACCATATATTTT; CDR3: CASSKAELDTIYF
size: .; D: .; V: TRBV29-1; J: TRBJ1-1; DNA: TGCAGCGTTCAGGTCTCGAACACTGAAGCTTTCTTT; CDR3: CSVQVSNTEAFF
size: .; D: .; V: TRBV9; J: TRBJ1-1; DNA: TGTGCCAGCAGCGCAAGCAGGGTCGGGAACACTGAAGCTTTCTTT; CDR3: CASSASRVGNTEAFF
size: .; D: TRBD1; V: TRBV7-7; J: TRBJ2-3; DNA: TGTGCTAGCAGCTCCGGGACAGGGCCGACAGATACGCAGTATTTT; CDR3: CASSSGTGPTDTQYF
size: .; D: .; V: TRBV4-3; J: TRBJ1-6; DNA: TGCGCCAGCAGCCCAGACAGATATAATTCACCCCTCCACTTT; CDR3: CASSPDRYNSPLHF
size: once; D: TRBD2; V: TRBV7-2; J: TRBJ2-7; DNA: TGTGCCAGCAGCTTAGGGTCGGGGGGTGCCTACGAGCAGTACTTC; CDR3: CASSLGSGGAYEQYF
size: .; D: TRBD2; V: TRBV2; J: TRBJ2-3; DNA: TGTGCCAGCAGTGAAGCCCTAGCGGGGGCAGATACGCAGTATTTT; CDR3: CASSEALAGADTQYF
size: .; D: TRBD2; V: TRBV10-2; J: TRBJ2-5; DNA: TGCGCCAGCAGTGAAGCGAGCGGGGGTGCGGGGACCCAGTACTTC; CDR3: CASSEASGGAGTQYF
size: .; D: .; V: TRBV9; J: TRBJ1-4; DNA: TGTGCCAGCAGCGTGCAGGGCCGGGCGGATGAAAAACTGTTTTTT; CDR3: CASSVQGRADEKLFF
size: .; D: .; V: TRBV9; J: TRBJ1-5; DNA: TGTGCCAGCAGCGTATCAGGCCAGGGCAATCAGCCCCAGCATTTT; CDR3: CASSVSGQGNQPQHF
size: few; D: .; V: TRBV7-9; J: TRBJ2-1; DNA: TGTGCCAGCAGCTTTATAGAGTACAATGAGCAGTTCTTC; CDR3: CASSFIEYNEQFF
size: .; D: TRBD1; V: TRBV19; J: TRBJ1-1; DNA: TGTGCCAGTACCACAGGGGGGGGCACTGAAGCTTTCTTT; CDR3: CASTTGGGTEAFF
size: .; D: .; V: TRBV11-2; J: TRBJ1-2; DNA: TGTGCCAGCGGGGCGATCCCCTATGGCTACACCTTC; CDR3: CASGAIPYGYTF